This T cell receptor beta chain was sequenced for a study of response to subunit inactivated influenza vaccine. TCRdb analysed the RT-PCR reads with MiXCR anew, one entry per CDR3 protein. The table lists 180,000 or so distinct CDR3 sequences, approximately 12% of them singletons. V lost 5 bases and J 4 bases, leaving 21 bases between the germline ends. Germline CDR1 reads SEHNR; CDR2 reads FQNEAQ (reference sequence). The CDR3 has 16 residues. A further study also used this sample, focusing on T cells expressing NK-cell markers. That report notes: In generating TCR beta cDNA, 5'RACE template switching with UMIs was used. Eight donors were sequenced, seven testing HCMV-seropositive and one testing seronegative. Each of 6 or 7 donors carried dominant NKG2C+ clonotypes accounting for roughly 1.0-7.5% of CD8+ T cells. There were several donors in whom these clonotypes also led the CD3+CD56-NKG2C+ fraction.

The origin of this receptor is a man between 45 and 60 years old who received an inactivated influenza vaccine. The sample consisted of CD8+ T cells sorted from PBMCs, taken roughly 12 days after vaccination. The chain couples TRBV7-9 to TRBJ2-7, with D possibly TRBD1 on 6 matching bases. The CDR3 region has the DNA TGTGCCAGCAGCCGAAGTTCACAGGGTAGAATGTACGAGCAGTACTTC. Encoded protein: CASSRSSQGRMYEQYF.